The 22 T cell receptor beta chains given below trace back to one sample, sequenced in a study of blood T cell repertoires in COVID-19. Method: immunoSEQ multiplex PCR; TCRdb's copy keeps in-frame clones and lacks some. The data show roughly 390,000 clones, with roughly 86% seen just once and roughly 10% held by the top ten. Sequenced material: peripheral blood. Receptors were obtained from a woman in her thirties with COVID-19, enrolled during active disease.

This chain connects TRBV28 to TRBJ2-1; TRBD2 aligns across 7 bases. The CDR3 extends over 14 amino acids. Trimming removed 2 bases from V and 9 bases from J; junction bases left unmatched: 7. Looked up from germline, CDR1 is MDHEN and CDR2 is SYDVKM. CDR3 nucleotide sequence: TGTGCCAGCAGTTTAGGCGGGAGTCAAGGTGAGCAGTTCTTC. Its protein is CASSLGGSQGEQFF.

This rearrangement joins TRBV9 to TRBJ1-3, with D hard to call. Trimming left V 0 bases short and J 0 bases short, with 7 bases between. Germline CDR1 is SGDLS and CDR2 is YYNGEE. The CDR3 covers 15 residues. The CDR3: CASSVGHSSGNTIYF. CDR3 coding DNA: TGTGCCAGCAGCGTAGGACACAGCTCTGGAAACACCATATATTTT.

The rearrangement joins TRBV7-9 to TRBJ2-7; 7 positions match TRBD1. CDR3 length equals 14 residues. V lost 4 bases and J lost 3; bases outside the gene matches: 6. From germline, CDR1 is SEHNR and CDR2 FQNEAQ (reference sequence). The CDR3 DNA reads TGTGCCAGCAGCTATGACAGGGCAGTCTACGAGCAGTACTTC. Translating gives CASSYDRAVYEQYF.

This chain joins TRBV15 and TRBJ2-1; 11 bases align to TRBD2. The germline CDR1 and CDR2 sequences are LNHNV and YYDKDF (reference sequence). CDR3 length equals 13 residues. Trimming cost V 9 bases and J 7 bases; bases outside gene matches: 5. The CDR3 DNA follows: TGTGCCACGTTAGCGGGAGGGGATAATGAGCAGTTCTTC. This encodes CATLAGGDNEQFF.

Turning to this clone: Other nucleotide sequences in the sample specify the same CDR3. The V and J genes are TRBV19 and TRBJ2-3, with TRBD2 identical over 7 bases. The CDR3 extends over 13 amino acids. Germline V gene sequence: CDR1 LNHDA, CDR2 SQIVND (reference sequence). Unmatched junction bases numbered 3, after V lost 6 bases and J lost 3 bases. The CDR3 spells CASSLGGTDTQYF. The CDR3 nucleotides are TGTGCCAGTAGCCTGGGAGGGACAGATACGCAGTATTTT.

This chain uses TRBV7-3 with TRBJ2-1, with 15 bases lining up with TRBD2. Germline V CDR1 and CDR2: SGHTA, FQGTGA. CDR3 length: 15 amino acids. V dropped 4 bases and J dropped 9; count of bases not matched to a gene: 4. CDR3 bases: TGTGCCAGCAGCTCGGGACTAGCGGGAGGCACTGAGCAGTTCTTC. Its protein product is CASSSGLAGGTEQFF. Full variable domain (missing parts from reference TRBV7-3 and TRBJ2-1): GAGVSQTPSNKVTEKGKYVELRCDPISGHTALYWYRQSLGQGPEFLIYFQGTGAADDSGLPNDRFFAVRPEGSVSTLKIQRTERGDSAVYLCASSSGLAGGTEQFFGPGTRLTVL.

The count of this clone is one. The rearrangement links TRBV5-1 to TRBJ1-1, with 10 bases lining up with TRBD1. This CDR3 has 15 amino acids. Losses at the gene ends were 0 bases for V and 10 bases for J; bases not matched to a gene: 9. Looked up from germline, CDR1 is SGHRS and CDR2 is YFSETQ. In nucleotides, the CDR3 is TGCGCCAGCAGCTTGGCCCTCCGGACAGGGGGGCGAGCTTTCTTT. Protein: CASSLALRTGGRAFF.

The chain uses TRBV30 and TRBJ1-2; D gene uncertain. This CDR3 comprises 16 residues. Trimming cost V 3 bases and J 0 bases, with 17 bases left between them. Germline V gene sequence: CDR1 GTSNPN, CDR2 SVGIG (reference sequence). CDR3 in amino acids: CAWSLTATASNYGYTF. The CDR3 DNA is TGTGCCTGGAGCTTGACCGCTACAGCATCTAACTATGGCTACACCTTC.

This rearrangement joins TRBV29-1 to TRBJ2-7; 9 positions agree with TRBD2. V dropped 6 bases and J dropped 5; count of bases not matched to a gene: 14. Germline assignment: CDR1 SQVTM and CDR2 ANQGSEA. The CDR3 runs 15 residues. Here the CDR3 reads CSVQRGVVAGDEQYF. The CDR3 nucleotides are TGCAGCGTACAACGCGGGGTGGTAGCGGGAGACGAGCAGTACTTC.

V is TRBV27 and J is TRBJ2-7; a weak D match, TRBD1 (6 bases). Germline-derived CDR1 and CDR2 are MNHEY and SMNVEV (reference sequence). Trimming took 2 bases from V and 4 from J, leaving 15 bases between them. The CDR3 covers 15 residues. Here the CDR3 DNA reads TGTGCCAGCAGTTTAAAGGGGGAGTGGGGTTACGAGCAGTACTTC. Protein: CASSLKGEWGYEQYF.

The gene calls are TRBV6-5 and TRBJ2-1, with a tentative D call TRBD1 (6 bases). Per the germline V gene, CDR1 is MNHEY and CDR2 is SVGAGI. The length of the CDR3 is 12 residues. The V end lost 5 bases, the J end lost 10 bases, and 12 bases lay between the germline ends. CDR3 region: CASSRAGDEQFF. In DNA form, the CDR3 reads TGTGCCAGCAGTCGTGCAGGGGACGAGCAGTTCTTC.

The chain is built from TRBV28 and TRBJ2-7, with a tentative D call TRBD1 (6 bases). The V gene's germline CDR1 is MDHEN and CDR2 SYDVKM. CDR3 length: 14 residues. V gave up 5 bases and J gave up 0 bases, with 11 bases separating them. In nucleotides, the CDR3 is TGTGCCAGCAGTCGCGGACAGCCCTCCTACGAGCAGTACTTC. Amino acids: CASSRGQPSYEQYF.

In DNA, the CDR3 is TGTGCCAGCAGCTTATTTTCGGGGGACAGGCCCCTATTCTACACCTTC. This codes for CASSLFSGDRPLFYTF. This chain links TRBV7-8 with TRBJ1-2; 8 bases are shared with TRBD1. Germline V gene sequence: CDR1 SGHVS, CDR2 FQNEAQ. The CDR3 is 16 amino acids. The V and J ends lost 2 bases and 10 bases, in that order; junction bases with no gene match: 15.

The V and J genes are TRBV7-9 and TRBJ1-1; 7 bases match TRBD1. V dropped 2 bases and J dropped 2; count of bases not matched to a gene: 5. CDR3 length equals 15 residues. Looked up from germline, CDR1 is SEHNR and CDR2 is FQNEAQ (reference sequence). CDR3 DNA: TGTGCCAGCAGCTTACCGGACAGGATAAACACTGAAGCTTTCTTT. Translated: CASSLPDRINTEAFF.

The chain is built from TRBV27 and TRBJ2-2; D might be TRBD1 (5 bases). The CDR3 consists of 14 residues. V was trimmed by 6 bases and J by 3 bases, leaving 11 bases between them. Per germline, CDR1 MNHEY and CDR2 SMNVEV (reference sequence). The DNA of the CDR3 is TGTGCCAGCAGCCTCCGACAGTACACCGGGGAGCTGTTTTTT. Amino acid sequence: CASSLRQYTGELFF.

The chain uses TRBV5-4 and TRBJ2-1, with 12 positions matching TRBD2. Germline CDR1 SGHNT, CDR2 YYREEE (reference sequence). V lost 3 bases to trimming and J lost 4 bases; unmatched junction nucleotides: 5. This CDR3 contains 16 residues. The CDR3 region is CASSSSGRAIYNEQFF. CDR3 nucleotide sequence: TGTGCCAGCAGCTCTAGCGGGAGGGCCATATACAATGAGCAGTTCTTC. The full variable domain, its missing parts supplied by reference TRBV5-4 and TRBJ2-1, is ETGVTQSPTHLIKTRGQQVTLRCSSQSGHNTVSWYQQALGQGPQFIFQYYREEENGRGNFPPRFSGLQFPNYSSELNVNALELDDSALYLCASSSSGRAIYNEQFFGPGTRLTVL.

This clone was seen a single time. The genes are TRBV18 and TRBJ2-3, with TRBD2 matching over 9 bases. CDR1 is KGHSH and CDR2 is LQKENI in the germline V gene. The CDR3 extends over 17 amino acids. The junction had 8 bases not matched to a gene; V was cut back by 1 base and J by 3 bases. The CDR3 nucleotides read TGTGCCAGCTCACCACGGGCGGCGGGAGGGAGTACAGATACGCAGTATTTT. It codes for CASSPRAAGGSTDTQYF.

This clone was observed a few times. This rearrangement joins TRBV6-5 to TRBJ1-3, with 8 bases matching TRBD1. V trimming: 4 bases; J trimming: 4 bases; junction bases outside the gene matches: 6. Germline CDR1 reads MNHEY; CDR2 reads SVGAGI. The CDR3 extends over 15 amino acids. Written as DNA, the CDR3 is TGTGCCAGCAGTTCCCAACCAGGGGGCGGAAACACCATATATTTT. Amino acid sequence: CASSSQPGGGNTIYF.

The chain is built from TRBV2 and TRBJ1-6; D remains ambiguous. CDR3 length: 16 residues. Germline V gene data show CDR1 as SNHLY and CDR2 as FYNNEI. The V gene lost 4 bases and the J gene lost 0 bases, with 10 bases spanning the gap. The CDR3 nucleotides read TGTGCCAGCAGTGCGCCCGGTTCCTCCTATAATTCACCCCTCCACTTT. Amino acid sequence: CASSAPGSSYNSPLHF.

This clone was recorded once. The chain joins TRBV5-6 to TRBJ2-1; 10 bases map to TRBD2. V shed 4 bases and J 1 base; nucleotides not matched to a gene: 5. The CDR3 has 16 residues. CDR1 and CDR2 (germline): SGHDT, YYEEEE. CDR3 protein: CASSPRLAGSYNEQFF. In nucleotides, the CDR3 is TGTGCCAGCAGCCCAAGACTAGCGGGTTCCTACAATGAGCAGTTCTTC.

The chain recombines TRBV24-1 with TRBJ2-3; 12 nucleotides align to TRBD1. Germline CDR1 KGHDR, CDR2 SFDVKD. V shed 9 bases, J shed 3 bases, and the junction held 3 bases outside the gene matches. The CDR3 is made up of 14 amino acids. The CDR3 sequence is CATRDRGRTDTQYF. The CDR3 DNA is TGTGCCACCCGGGACAGGGGGCGGACAGATACGCAGTATTTT.

The V call is TRBV28, the J call TRBJ2-5, with D possibly matching TRBD1 (5 bases). The CDR3 has 13 amino acids. CDR1 and CDR2 from the germline V gene are MDHEN and SYDVKM. The germline V and J ends were trimmed by 2 bases and 5 bases, with 9 bases remaining between them. Here the CDR3 DNA reads TGTGCCAGCAGTTTAGTGGGGCCGGAGACCCAGTACTTC. It codes for CASSLVGPETQYF.